This T cell receptor beta chain was documented in a study of shared clonotypes between healthy human individuals. Study-wide findings and caveats: When compared with the clonotypes that were shared by all four sorted-subset donors, the non-shared clonotypes turned out to have lower generation probabilities. The study found about 5.1% of naive CD4 clonotypes shared across a few donors. Limited genetic and exposure-history diversity came from having few donors.

Among the donors, all were Caucasian adults who lived in Nashville, Tennessee. Libraries were prepared by immunoSEQ multiplex PCR; TCRdb keeps only in-frame clonotypes and omits some of them. The sample carries approximately 710,000 clones, 90% recorded once. Details on this clone: Its antigen is currently unknown.

This CDR3 has 17 amino acids. V lost 5 bases to trimming and J lost 10 bases; unmatched junction nucleotides: 13. Per the germline V gene, CDR1 is SSHAT and CDR2 is FNYEAQ (reference sequence). This receptor was obtained from a man aged 18 to 35 in good health. Some clones in this sample may be carry-over from other donors' samples. J is TRBJ2-1 and V is TRBV7-7; the match to TRBD2 covers 14 bases. The sample comprised memory CD8+ T cells from PBMCs. The subset was: CD45RO+ cells pooled with CCR7-negative TemRA cells. The CDR3: CASSLTDGTSGRAEQFF. In nucleotides, the CDR3 is TGTGCCAGCAGCCTCACAGACGGGACTAGCGGGAGAGCGGAGCAGTTCTTC.